This T cell receptor beta chain was sequenced in a study of blood T cell repertoires in COVID-19. Which cohort a participant joined came from the clinical history participants gave. How the authors handled the data: Estimation of nucleated cell counts was performed using reference gene primer amplification. Generated by immunoSEQ multiplex PCR, the TCRdb table keeps only in-frame clones and is missing some. V, J and clone size are those of that table, while D and trimming were read from the DNA. The table has fewer than 450,000 clones, less than 95% seen once. Between the trimmed V and J ends, which lost 5 bases and 0 bases, there was a span of 10 bases. CDR1 and CDR2 (germline): SGHVS, FNYEAQ. The CDR3 has 15 residues.

This TCR was recovered from a man between 18 and 35 years old who had recovered from COVID-19. Sequencing was carried out using PBMCs or T cells enriched from blood (not recorded which). The chain couples TRBV7-6 to TRBJ1-4; D is uncertain. CDR3 DNA: TGTGCCAGCAGCCCCATCCGGGCAACTAATGAAAAACTGTTTTTT. Protein sequence: CASSPIRATNEKLFF.